A single T cell receptor (beta chain) is shown here with its context. Its antigen remains unknown. A much larger clone sits a single nucleotide away, making a read error possible. Patients aged 18 to 65 had newly diagnosed hyperthyroidism lasting under 2 months. Clinicians diagnosed patients from clinical symptoms, serum thyroxine and TRAb, thyroid ultrasound and orbital computed tomography. The CDR3 regions of TCR beta were amplified from RNA transcripts. The HTBI primer set drove a first-round RT-PCR of the TCR CDR3. TCRdb reanalysed the multiplex PCR reads using MiXCR and keeps one entry per CDR3 protein. The profile shows approximately 720,000 distinct CDR3 sequences, roughly 20% of them singletons. The entry originates in a study of T cells in Graves' hyperthyroidism and ophthalmopathy. Whole-study findings and limits: Ophthalmopathy was distinguished from stable hyperthyroidism by 13 V-J signatures.

The specimen was blood. The sequence derives from a woman between 50 and 59 years old with Graves' hyperthyroidism that later progressed to Graves' ophthalmopathy.

The CDR3 region is CASSLSQGLGNRPQHF. The CDR3 DNA follows: TGTGCCAGCAGCCTTTCACAGGGGTTGGGCAATCGGCCCCAGCATTTT. The V and J genes are TRBV11-2 and TRBJ1-5; TRBD1 aligns across 7 bases. CDR1 and CDR2 (germline): SGHAT, FQNNGV. This CDR3 is 16 amino acids long.